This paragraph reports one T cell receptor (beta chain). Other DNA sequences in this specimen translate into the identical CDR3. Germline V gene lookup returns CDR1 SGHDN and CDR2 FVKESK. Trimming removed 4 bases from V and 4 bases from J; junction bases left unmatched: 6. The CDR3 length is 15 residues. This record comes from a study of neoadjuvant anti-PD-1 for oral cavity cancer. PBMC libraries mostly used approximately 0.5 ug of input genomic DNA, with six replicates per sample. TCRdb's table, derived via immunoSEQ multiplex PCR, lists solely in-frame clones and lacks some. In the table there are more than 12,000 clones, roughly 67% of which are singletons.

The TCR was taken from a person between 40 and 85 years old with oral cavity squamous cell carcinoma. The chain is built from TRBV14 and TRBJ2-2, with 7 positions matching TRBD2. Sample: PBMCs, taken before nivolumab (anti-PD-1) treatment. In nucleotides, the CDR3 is TGTGCCAGCAGCCTTGGGGCGGGAGCCACCGGGGAGCTGTTTTTT. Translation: CASSLGAGATGELFF.